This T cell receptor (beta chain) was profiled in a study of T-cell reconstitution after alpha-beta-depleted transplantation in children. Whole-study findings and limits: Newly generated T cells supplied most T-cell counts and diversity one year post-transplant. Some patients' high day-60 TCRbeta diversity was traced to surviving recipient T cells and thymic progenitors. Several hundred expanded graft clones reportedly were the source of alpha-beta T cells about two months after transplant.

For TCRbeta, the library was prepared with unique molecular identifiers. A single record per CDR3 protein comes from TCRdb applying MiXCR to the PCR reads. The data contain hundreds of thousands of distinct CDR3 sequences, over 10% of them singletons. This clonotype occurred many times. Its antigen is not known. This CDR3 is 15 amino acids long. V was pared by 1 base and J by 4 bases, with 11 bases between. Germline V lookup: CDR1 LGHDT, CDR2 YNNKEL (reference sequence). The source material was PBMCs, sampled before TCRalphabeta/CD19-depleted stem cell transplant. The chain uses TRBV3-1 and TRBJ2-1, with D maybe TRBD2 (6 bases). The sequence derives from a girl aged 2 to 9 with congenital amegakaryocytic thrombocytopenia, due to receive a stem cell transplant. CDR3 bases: TGTGCCAGCAGCCAAGCCGGGACTCGGTACAATGAGCAGTTCTTC. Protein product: CASSQAGTRYNEQFF.